The 28 T cell receptor beta chains below were found in one sample sequenced in a study of blood T cell repertoires in COVID-19. Profiled with immunoSEQ multiplex PCR; TCRdb holds only in-frame clones, not every one. This sample yields around 85,000 clones, of which roughly 86% are seen a single time; 8% belongs to the top ten. Sequenced material: peripheral blood. Every receptor here comes from a man aged 45-60 years with active COVID-19.

The chain joins TRBV30 to TRBJ2-1, with a tentative D call TRBD1 (7 bases). There are 15 residues in the CDR3. Trimming took 6 bases from V and 6 from J, leaving 21 bases between them. Germline CDR1 reads GTSNPN; CDR2 reads SVGIG (reference sequence). As DNA, the CDR3 is TGTGCCTGTACCCCTCCAGGGGGGCTGGGCAATGAGCAGTTCTTC. Residues: CACTPPGGLGNEQFF.

The chain has TRBV11-2 and TRBJ2-3, with 9 positions matching TRBD2. Germline CDR1 and CDR2: SGHAT and FQNNGV. The V segment lost 5 bases and the J segment 5 bases; nucleotides outside the gene matches: 14. There are 17 residues in the CDR3. In DNA, the CDR3 is TGTGCCAGCAGCCGAGACGGGCGGGAGGGGGAGCAAGATACGCAGTATTTT. Protein: CASSRDGREGEQDTQYF.

The gene calls are TRBV14 and TRBJ1-1, with D unclear. The CDR3 runs to 16 residues. CDR1 and CDR2 from the germline V gene are SGHDN and FVKESK. Trimming pared 1 base from V and 1 base from J, leaving 13 bases between. For the CDR3, the DNA is TGTGCCAGCAGCCAAGGTTATGTCAGAAGGAACACTGAAGCTTTCTTT. Residues: CASSQGYVRRNTEAFF.

The V and J genes are TRBV6-4 and TRBJ2-3; no reliable D call. This CDR3 comprises 17 residues. The ends were cut back, 1 base at V and 2 bases at J, with 16 bases in the middle. Germline V lookup: CDR1 MRHNA, CDR2 SNTAGT. The CDR3 protein is CASSDYVPWRNTDTQYF. In DNA, the CDR3 is TGTGCCAGCAGTGACTATGTGCCTTGGCGGAACACAGATACGCAGTATTTT.

The V call is TRBV7-6, the J call TRBJ2-1; tentatively, D is TRBD2 (6 bases). Germline lookup yields CDR1 SGHVS and CDR2 FNYEAQ. Deletions cut 5 bases from V and 4 bases from J, with 18 bases between. The CDR3 loop spans 16 amino acids. The CDR3 is CASSLLAGTAYNEQFF. CDR3 bases: TGTGCCAGCAGCCTCCTCGCGGGGACCGCTTACAATGAGCAGTTCTTC. Variable domain in full (rest from reference TRBV7-6 and TRBJ2-1): GAGVSQSPRYKVTKRGQDVALRCDPISGHVSLYWYRQALGQGPEFLTYFNYEAQQDKSGLPNDRFSAERPEGSISTLTIQRTEQRDSAMYRCASSLLAGTAYNEQFFGPGTRLTVL.

The chain joins TRBV7-3 to TRBJ1-4, with no clear D. The germline V gene encodes CDR1 SGHTA and CDR2 FQGTGA. This CDR3 comprises 19 residues. V shed 2 bases and J shed 8 bases, with 27 bases lying between them. The CDR3 sequence: CASSLSSYVLGHGGEKLFF. For the CDR3, the DNA is TGTGCCAGCAGCTTATCCTCTTATGTACTTGGTCACGGCGGGGAAAAACTGTTTTTT. Looking up the rest from reference TRBV7-3 and TRBJ1-4 gives the full variable domain: GAGVSQTPSNKVTEKGKYVELRCDPISGHTALYWYRQSLGQGPEFLIYFQGTGAADDSGLPNDRFFAVRPEGSVSTLKIQRTERGDSAVYLCASSLSSYVLGHGGEKLFFGSGTQLSVL.

This chain links TRBV28 with TRBJ2-3, with a possible D match to TRBD2 (5 bases). Germline V gene sequence: CDR1 MDHEN, CDR2 SYDVKM. V lost 4 bases and J 10 bases, leaving 15 bases between the germline ends. This CDR3 comprises 13 residues. CDR3: CASSSHTGNAQYF. The CDR3 DNA reads TGTGCCAGCAGTTCCCACACCGGGAACGCGCAGTATTTT.

The chain has TRBV28 and TRBJ1-3; TRBD1 matches at 10 bases. Germline V gives CDR1 MDHEN, CDR2 SYDVKM. The CDR3 is 14 amino acids. V shed 5 bases, J shed 8 bases, and the junction held 6 bases outside the gene matches. CDR3 residues: CASSPGTGEYTIYF. CDR3 in DNA: TGTGCCAGCAGTCCCGGGACAGGGGAATACACCATATATTTT.

The chain is built from TRBV24-1 and TRBJ2-2; 7 bases match TRBD2. The CDR3 loop spans 15 amino acids. Germline lookup yields CDR1 KGHDR and CDR2 SFDVKD. Trimming removed 9 bases from V and 0 bases from J; junction bases left unmatched: 6. The CDR3 DNA sequence: TGTGCCACCCGCCCTGGGGGGGCGAACACCGGGGAGCTGTTTTTT. This codes for CATRPGGANTGELFF.

CDR3 amino acids: CATSDVPGTGKGTQYF. The DNA for the CDR3 is TGTGCCACCAGTGACGTGCCTGGGACAGGGAAGGGGACCCAGTACTTC. The rearrangement joins TRBV24-1 to TRBJ2-5, with 9 nucleotides matching TRBD1. The length of the CDR3 is 16 residues. V dropped 4 bases and J dropped 7; count of bases not matched to a gene: 12. Germline-derived CDR1 and CDR2 are KGHDR and SFDVKD.

V gene TRBV7-2 combines with J gene TRBJ1-2; D is possibly TRBD1 (6 bases). Germline V gives CDR1 SGHTA, CDR2 FQGNSA. The V gene lost 5 bases and the J gene lost 4 bases, with 11 bases spanning the gap. The CDR3 extends over 13 amino acids. CDR3 DNA: TGTGCCAGCAGCCGAACAGGGTTCTATGGCTACACCTTC. It translates to CASSRTGFYGYTF.

The chain has TRBV6-6 and TRBJ2-5; possible D gene TRBD1, 5 bases. V was cut by 3 bases and J by 0 bases, with 14 bases left in between. Germline assignment: CDR1 MNHNY and CDR2 SVGAGI (reference sequence). The CDR3 is 16 residues long. CDR3 in DNA: TGTGCCAGCAGTTATGTCGTAGTGGACAACCAAGAGACCCAGTACTTC. Protein sequence: CASSYVVVDNQETQYF.

V usage is TRBV7-2 and J usage is TRBJ2-7; D is possibly TRBD2 (6 bases). Between the trimmed V and J ends, which lost 5 bases and 7 bases, there was a span of 21 bases. This CDR3 is 15 amino acids long. Germline-derived CDR1 and CDR2 are SGHTA and FQGNSA. CDR3 nucleotide sequence: TGTGCCAGCAGCGCCAATAGCGGAGGGTTCTCAGAGCAGTACTTC. Encoded protein: CASSANSGGFSEQYF.

The chain carries TRBV2 and TRBJ1-1; 11 bases match TRBD1. Unmatched junction bases numbered 4, after V lost 6 bases and J lost 4 bases. This CDR3 is built from 14 residues. Germline V gives CDR1 SNHLY, CDR2 FYNNEI. The CDR3 sequence is CASRTDRGLTEAFF. The CDR3 DNA reads as TGTGCCAGCAGGACGGACAGGGGGCTCACTGAAGCTTTCTTT.

This rearrangement joins TRBV10-3 to TRBJ2-2, with a weak D call TRBD1 (6 bases). In germline, CDR1 is ENHRY, CDR2 SYGVKD. V lost 3 bases to trimming and J lost 1 base, with 12 bases between them. The CDR3 spans 16 residues. For the CDR3, the DNA is TGTGCCATCAGTGACCCGAGGGGGAAGAACACCGGGGAGCTGTTTTTT. Encoded protein: CAISDPRGKNTGELFF.

CDR3 residues: CASRGAGANVLTF. As DNA, the CDR3 is TGTGCCAGCAGGGGCGCTGGGGCCAACGTCCTGACTTTC. The V and J genes are TRBV27 and TRBJ2-6, with D unclear. Trimming cost V 6 bases and J 2 bases, with 5 bases left between them. This CDR3 comprises 13 residues. Germline V gives CDR1 MNHEY, CDR2 SMNVEV (reference sequence).

The chain recombines TRBV18 with TRBJ1-1; D possibly corresponds to TRBD1 (6 bases). Trimming removed 2 bases at V and 3 bases at J, with 10 bases between. CDR3 length: 14 amino acids. Germline V gene lookup returns CDR1 KGHSH and CDR2 LQKENI. The CDR3 DNA is TGTGCCAGCTCACCAACGGGGGGCGACACTGAAGCTTTCTTT. This encodes CASSPTGGDTEAFF.

This rearrangement joins TRBV4-1 to TRBJ2-7; 7 nucleotides match TRBD1. With 4 bases clipped from V and 3 bases from J, the junction kept 9 bases outside the gene matches. This CDR3 region has 15 residues. From germline, CDR1 is MGHRA and CDR2 YSYEKL. The CDR3 region is CASSRNPGQNYEQYF. The CDR3 bases are TGCGCCAGCAGCCGCAATCCGGGACAGAACTACGAGCAGTACTTC.

V and J are TRBV6-2 or TRBV6-3 and TRBJ1-1, with 11 nucleotides matching TRBD1. The CDR3 has 16 amino acids. The junction had 10 bases not matched to a gene; V was cut back by 5 bases and J by 5 bases. In germline, CDR1 is MNHEY, CDR2 SVGEGT. The CDR3 sequence: CASSSRTGGSGTEAFF. In DNA, the CDR3 is TGTGCCAGCAGTAGTCGGACAGGGGGCTCGGGGACTGAAGCTTTCTTT.

The chain recombines TRBV7-9 with TRBJ1-6; no reliable D call. This CDR3 has 12 amino acids. Trimming removed 5 bases from V and 9 bases from J, with 8 bases in between. Germline V CDR1 and CDR2: SEHNR, FQNEAQ (reference sequence). The CDR3 nucleotides read TGTGCCAGCAGCCGAGAAGTTTCACCCCTCCACTTT. Translated: CASSREVSPLHF.

The V and J genes are TRBV4-3 and TRBJ2-7; D not resolved. V was trimmed by 0 bases and J by 7 bases, leaving 10 bases between them. Per germline, CDR1 LGHNA and CDR2 YSLEER. The CDR3 has 13 amino acids. CDR3 nucleotide sequence: TGCGCCAGCAGCCAAGAGATCCAGAGGGAGCAGTACTTC. It yields the protein CASSQEIQREQYF.

The chain employs TRBV7-6 and TRBJ1-1; TRBD1 aligns across 7 bases. The junction had 8 bases not matched to a gene; V was cut back by 5 bases and J by 5 bases. Germline V gene sequence: CDR1 SGHVS, CDR2 FNYEAQ. This CDR3 is 14 amino acids long. The CDR3, as DNA: TGTGCCAGCAGCCTAGGGCAGGGGGAGACTGAAGCTTTCTTT. Translating gives CASSLGQGETEAFF.

V is TRBV28 and J is TRBJ1-3; D not resolved. The germline CDR1 and CDR2 sequences are MDHEN and SYDVKM. This CDR3 contains 16 residues. Trimming shortened V by 0 bases and J by 0 bases, and 9 bases separated the two germline ends. In DNA form, the CDR3 reads TGTGCCAGCAGTTTATGGTACGGGGACTCTGGAAACACCATATATTTT. This sequence encodes CASSLWYGDSGNTIYF.

This clone was seen a handful of times. The V call is TRBV3-1 (or the pseudogene TRBV3-2), the J call TRBJ2-1; the D gene is possibly TRBD2 (6 bases). The ends were cut back, 0 bases at V and 7 bases at J, with 19 bases in the middle. Germline CDR1 is LGHDT and CDR2 is YNNKEL (reference sequence). There are 17 residues in the CDR3. The CDR3 DNA reads TGTGCCAGCAGCCAAGAAGTGCCGGGGGTGGGGTGGAATGAGCAGTTCTTC. Amino acids: CASSQEVPGVGWNEQFF.

The genes are TRBV30 and TRBJ2-6, with unresolved D. V lost 2 bases to trimming and J lost 2 bases, with 10 bases between them. The CDR3 spans 15 residues. CDR1 and CDR2 from the germline V gene are GTSNPN and SVGIG (reference sequence). The CDR3 loop reads CAWSIALAGANVLTF. CDR3 nucleotides: TGTGCCTGGAGTATCGCGCTAGCTGGGGCCAACGTCCTGACTTTC.

The rearrangement uses TRBV5-4 and TRBJ2-3; TRBD1 agrees at 12 bases. The germline gives CDR1 SGHNT, CDR2 YYREEE (reference sequence). The J segment lost 4 bases and the V segment lost 6 bases, leaving 9 bases of the junction unmatched. The CDR3 totals 16 residues. DNA of the CDR3: TGTGCCAGCATCCCTGGTGGGACAGGGGGCGCAGATACGCAGTATTTT. This sequence encodes CASIPGGTGGADTQYF.

The rearrangement links TRBV5-1 to TRBJ1-2, with 9 nucleotides matching TRBD1. Germline values: CDR1 SGHRS, CDR2 YFSETQ. The CDR3 runs 14 residues. Unmatched junction bases numbered 7, after V lost 7 bases and J lost 3 bases. The CDR3 is CASRPGQGDYGYTF. CDR3 sequence (DNA): TGCGCCAGCCGACCGGGACAGGGTGACTATGGCTACACCTTC.

This clone was counted only a few times. The chain uses TRBV7-3 and TRBJ2-2; D is unresolved. This CDR3 has 12 amino acids. With 5 bases removed from V and 6 bases from J, the gap between germline ends came to 7 bases. Germline values: CDR1 SGHTA, CDR2 FQGTGA. This CDR3 is CASSDRAGELFF. In nucleotides, the CDR3 is TGTGCCAGCAGCGATAGAGCCGGGGAGCTGTTTTTT.